The T cell receptor (beta chain) under discussion was sequenced for a study of glioma-infiltrating T cells. Study details: Before surgery, glioma patients received dexamethasone for at most six days. Overall study results and limits: Tissue-blood divergence was below expectation in non-neoplastic patients, above in gliomas.

Amplification of TCR alpha and beta CDR3 regions from RNA used iRepertoire nested multiplex PCR. Input was roughly 85-400 ng of tissue mRNA or PBMC total RNA. TCRdb re-derived calls from the multiplex PCR reads in MiXCR, one entry per CDR3 protein. The sample lists around 390,000 distinct CDR3 sequences, around 45% occurring once. The V gene lost 5 bases and the J gene lost 8 bases, with 15 bases spanning the gap. Germline V CDR1 and CDR2: MDHEN, SYDVKM. The CDR3 consists of 13 residues. This clonotype showed up many times. No antigen is known for it. This sequence was found in a human donor with low-grade glioma or glioblastoma, undergoing nonglioma brain surgery, or in good health (not recorded which). The chain has TRBV28 and TRBJ1-2; possible D gene TRBD1, 5 bases. The source material was glioma tissue, nonneoplastic brain tissue, or PBMCs (not recorded which). The CDR3 sequence: CASSTSGSGGYTF. CDR3 DNA: TGTGCCAGCAGTACCTCAGGGTCAGGAGGCTACACCTTC.